These 27 T cell receptor beta chains originate from one sample sequenced in a study of shared clonotypes between healthy human individuals. Profiling relied on immunoSEQ multiplex PCR, and the TCRdb table lists in-frame clones only, not all of them. The sample comprises a few hundred thousand clones, around three quarters of which are singletons, and 12% rests with the top ten. Specimen: PBMCs. The receptors derive from a woman between 40 and 55 years old in good health. Some clones in this sample may be carry-over from other donors' samples.

The chain joins TRBV18 to TRBJ1-5; tentative D call: TRBD1 (6 bases). Trimming removed 6 bases at V and 0 bases at J, with 12 bases between. The CDR3 is 15 amino acids. Germline CDR1 KGHSH, CDR2 LQKENI. CDR3 coding DNA: TGTGCCAGCTCCCCGACAGGAATTAGCAATCAGCCCCAGCATTTT. This gives the protein CASSPTGISNQPQHF.

This clone came up a few times. Other DNA sequences of this sample code for an identical CDR3. The chain uses TRBV5-4 and TRBJ1-2; 9 nucleotides agree with TRBD1. Unmatched junction bases numbered 4, after V lost 4 bases and J lost 3 bases. Germline V lookup: CDR1 SGHNT, CDR2 YYREEE (reference sequence). The CDR3 length is 14 residues. Written as DNA, the CDR3 is TGTGCCAGCAGCCTGGGGGACAGGGACTATGGCTACACCTTC. Protein: CASSLGDRDYGYTF.

V and J are TRBV2 and TRBJ2-1; D unclear. With 7 bases removed from V and 4 bases from J, the gap between germline ends came to 14 bases. Germline CDR1 and CDR2: SNHLY and FYNNEI. The CDR3 extends over 14 amino acids. DNA of the CDR3: TGTGCCAGCAAGGTCAGGCCGGAGTACAATGAGCAGTTCTTC. It yields the protein CASKVRPEYNEQFF.

This clone showed up just a few times. The chain has TRBV7-7 and TRBJ2-7; 9 bases align to TRBD1. The CDR3 length is 15 residues. V shed 1 base and J 5 bases; nucleotides not matched to a gene: 6. Germline V lookup: CDR1 SSHAT, CDR2 FNYEAQ (reference sequence). The chain's CDR3 is CASSLGPDRGHEQYF. DNA of the CDR3: TGTGCCAGCAGCTTAGGACCGGACAGGGGCCACGAGCAGTACTTC.

The gene calls are TRBV10-3 and TRBJ2-7, with TRBD1 matching over 9 bases. Germline V gives CDR1 ENHRY, CDR2 SYGVKD. CDR3 length: 15 residues. Trimming cost V 6 bases and J 2 bases; bases outside gene matches: 8. CDR3: CAIRVDRGVAYEQYF. The DNA for the CDR3 is TGTGCCATCAGAGTCGACAGGGGGGTCGCCTACGAGCAGTACTTC.

This chain joins TRBV7-2 and TRBJ2-7; D is perhaps TRBD2 (6 bases). The ends were cut back, 8 bases at V and 2 bases at J, with 16 bases in the middle. The CDR3 covers 14 residues. Germline V lookup: CDR1 SGHTA, CDR2 FQGNSA. The CDR3 DNA follows: TGTGCCAGCGGGGTAGGCGGGGCCGCCTACGAGCAGTACTTC. Its protein product is CASGVGGAAYEQYF.

This rearrangement joins TRBV7-2 to TRBJ2-2; a possible D gene is TRBD1 (5 bases). CDR1 SGHTA and CDR2 FQGNSA come from the germline V gene. The germline V and J ends were trimmed by 5 bases and 5 bases, with 15 bases remaining between them. The CDR3 extends over 15 amino acids. The CDR3, as DNA: TGTGCCAGCAGCCAGGGCAACTCAAATACCGGGGAGCTGTTTTTT. This translates into CASSQGNSNTGELFF. Combining the CDR3 with reference TRBV7-2 and TRBJ2-2 gives the whole variable domain GAGVSQSPSNKVTEKGKDVELRCDPISGHTALYWYRQSLGQGLEFLIYFQGNSAPDKSGLPSDRFSAERTGGSVSTLTIQRTQQEDSAVYLCASSQGNSNTGELFFGEGSRLTVL.

This chain's CDR3 is CSVSGGTSGRARETQYF. CDR3 DNA sequence: TGCAGCGTCAGCGGCGGGACTAGCGGGAGGGCCCGAGAGACCCAGTACTTC. This chain connects TRBV29-1 to TRBJ2-5, with 16 bases lining up with TRBD2. V lost 6 bases to trimming and J lost 4 bases; unmatched junction nucleotides: 11. Germline CDR1 and CDR2: SQVTM and ANQGSEA. This CDR3 is built from 17 residues.

The chain couples TRBV27 to TRBJ2-7; D is uncertain. V lost 3 bases, J lost 0 bases, and 9 bases lay in between. The CDR3 is 14 residues long. CDR1 and CDR2 (germline): MNHEY, SMNVEV (reference sequence). CDR3 region: CASSFGSLSYEQYF. CDR3 sequence (DNA): TGTGCCAGCAGTTTCGGCAGCCTCTCCTACGAGCAGTACTTC.

This clone was seen a handful of times. Here the CDR3 reads CASSIIRLVQETQYF. CDR3 nucleotides: TGTGCCAGTAGTATTATCCGACTAGTCCAAGAGACCCAGTACTTC. V gene TRBV19 combines with J gene TRBJ2-5; D may be TRBD2 (6 bases). Trimming pared 3 bases from V and 1 base from J, leaving 12 bases between. Germline CDR1 LNHDA, CDR2 SQIVND (reference sequence). The CDR3 is 15 residues long.

This clone was detected only a few times. Other DNA sequences in the same sample also yield this CDR3. The chain is built from TRBV6-1 and TRBJ2-1; no definite D call. Germline CDR1 and CDR2: MNHNS and SASEGT. Deletions cut 1 base from V and 0 bases from J, with 7 bases between. This CDR3 has 15 residues. Written as DNA, the CDR3 is TGTGCCAGCAGTGAAGTGGACGACTCCTACAATGAGCAGTTCTTC. This encodes CASSEVDDSYNEQFF.

The chain uses TRBV28 and TRBJ2-7; D not resolved. The CDR3 contains 13 residues. V dropped 2 bases and J dropped 5 bases, with 10 bases sitting between them. Germline values: CDR1 MDHEN, CDR2 SYDVKM. For the CDR3, the DNA is TGTGCCAGCAGTTTACCGGGTAAGCACGAGCAGTACTTC. This translates into CASSLPGKHEQYF.

V usage is TRBV9 and J usage is TRBJ2-3; TRBD2 matches 13 bases. The length of the CDR3 is 16 residues. Germline V gene data show CDR1 as SGDLS and CDR2 as YYNGEE. V lost 4 bases to trimming and J lost 3 bases; unmatched junction nucleotides: 5. CDR3 in DNA: TGTGCCAGCAGCCCAGGACTAGCGGGAGCAACAGATACGCAGTATTTT. As protein: CASSPGLAGATDTQYF.

The chain links TRBV19 to TRBJ1-4; 9 nucleotides line up with TRBD1. With 6 bases clipped from V and 1 base from J, the junction kept 6 bases outside the gene matches. Germline CDR1 is LNHDA and CDR2 is SQIVND (reference sequence). The CDR3 runs to 16 residues. Here the CDR3 reads CASRVDRGGTNEKLFF. In nucleotides, the CDR3 is TGTGCCAGTAGAGTGGACAGGGGAGGAACTAATGAAAAACTGTTTTTT.

The V and J genes are TRBV11-2 and TRBJ2-7; 10 nucleotides line up with TRBD1. This CDR3 contains 14 residues. Per the germline V gene, CDR1 is SGHAT and CDR2 is FQNNGV. Unmatched junction bases numbered 5, after V lost 2 bases and J lost 7 bases. The CDR3 sequence: CASSLLTGGAEQYF. The CDR3 DNA reads as TGTGCCAGCAGCTTATTGACAGGGGGCGCTGAGCAGTACTTC.

This rearrangement joins TRBV5-5 to TRBJ1-5; TRBD1 might be the D (6 bases). The CDR3 consists of 16 residues. Trimming removed 3 bases at V and 0 bases at J, with 13 bases between. Per germline, CDR1 SGHKS and CDR2 YYEKEE (reference sequence). In DNA form, the CDR3 reads TGTGCCAGCAGCTCTACAGGGTTGTTTAGCAATCAGCCCCAGCATTTT. Protein: CASSSTGLFSNQPQHF.

The rearrangement uses TRBV27 and TRBJ1-5, with D hard to call. From germline, CDR1 is MNHEY and CDR2 SMNVEV (reference sequence). Deletions cut 5 bases from V and 1 base from J, with 3 bases between. The CDR3 extends over 12 amino acids. CDR3 DNA sequence: TGTGCCAGCAGTCGCAGCAATCAGCCCCAGCATTTT. This gives the protein CASSRSNQPQHF.

This clone was seen a few times. CDR3 DNA sequence: TGTGCCAGCAGCTCCTCGTCGGGAGCAACAGATACGCAGTATTTT. It translates to CASSSSSGATDTQYF. The chain has TRBV9 and TRBJ2-3; a possible D gene is TRBD2 (6 bases). The germline gives CDR1 SGDLS, CDR2 YYNGEE. The V gene lost 4 bases and the J gene lost 3 bases, with 15 bases spanning the gap. The CDR3 is 15 amino acids.

The genes are TRBV11-2 and TRBJ2-7, with D unresolved. V lost 5 bases and J lost 6, with 20 bases in between. From germline, CDR1 is SGHAT and CDR2 FQNNGV. This CDR3 region has 15 residues. The DNA of the CDR3 is TGTGCCAGCAGCAAAAACCTTGCGCAAAGGAGCGAGCAGTACTTC. It translates to CASSKNLAQRSEQYF.

The chain is built from TRBV7-2 and TRBJ1-2, with D unclear. This CDR3 comprises 13 residues. The V gene lost 3 bases and the J gene lost 8 bases, with 13 bases spanning the gap. Germline loops: CDR1 SGHTA, CDR2 FQGNSA. The CDR3 is CASSFRPTEGYTF. The CDR3 nucleotides are TGTGCCAGCAGCTTTAGGCCTACAGAGGGCTACACCTTC. Filled out from reference TRBV7-2 and TRBJ1-2, the complete variable domain reads GAGVSQSPSNKVTEKGKDVELRCDPISGHTALYWYRQSLGQGLEFLIYFQGNSAPDKSGLPSDRFSAERTGGSVSTLTIQRTQQEDSAVYLCASSFRPTEGYTFGSGTRLTVV.

This clone was observed once. The chain has TRBV10-3 and TRBJ2-7; TRBD1 might be the D (5 bases). There are 15 residues in the CDR3. V gave up 3 bases and J gave up 0 bases, with 12 bases separating them. In germline, CDR1 is ENHRY, CDR2 SYGVKD. CDR3 nucleotide sequence: TGTGCCATCAGTGATAGACAGATCAACTCCTACGAGCAGTACTTC. Translation gives CAISDRQINSYEQYF.

This clone has a single count. The J gene is TRBJ2-1, the V gene TRBV29-1; no definite D call. Germline loops: CDR1 SQVTM, CDR2 ANQGSEA. V shed 4 bases and J shed 12 bases, with 13 bases lying between them. CDR3 size: 11 residues. CDR3 DNA sequence: TGCAGCGTTGTTCCTCAAGAAGGGCAGTTCTTC. This codes for CSVVPQEGQFF.

CDR3 coding DNA: TGTGCCAGCAGCCGGACAGGCTACGAGCAGTACTTC. This encodes CASSRTGYEQYF. The chain employs TRBV5-8 and TRBJ2-7; TRBD1 agrees at 7 bases. The CDR3 covers 12 residues. With 4 bases clipped from V and 3 bases from J, the junction kept 1 base outside the gene matches. Germline values: CDR1 SGHTS, CDR2 YDEGEE.

This sequence joins TRBV5-1 and TRBJ2-1; 7 bases align to TRBD2. J was trimmed by 0 bases and V by 0 bases; bases with no gene match: 6. From germline, CDR1 is SGHRS and CDR2 YFSETQ. CDR3 length: 17 amino acids. This CDR3 reads CASSLDPSGSSYNEQFF. The CDR3 DNA reads as TGCGCCAGCAGCTTGGACCCTAGCGGTAGCTCCTACAATGAGCAGTTCTTC.

This chain connects TRBV5-4 to TRBJ2-7, with 8 positions matching TRBD2. V gave up 7 bases and J gave up 3 bases; unmatched junction bases: 12. Germline CDR1 is SGHNT and CDR2 is YYREEE (reference sequence). The CDR3 is 15 residues long. The CDR3 is CASSQEASGLYEQYF. For the CDR3, the DNA is TGTGCCAGCTCCCAGGAGGCTAGCGGGCTCTACGAGCAGTACTTC. The complete variable domain, with remaining parts taken from reference TRBV5-4 and TRBJ2-7, reads ETGVTQSPTHLIKTRGQQVTLRCSSQSGHNTVSWYQQALGQGPQFIFQYYREEENGRGNFPPRFSGLQFPNYSSELNVNALELDDSALYLCASSQEASGLYEQYFGPGTRLTVT.

J is TRBJ1-5 and V is TRBV6-1; D ambiguous. Trimming took 2 bases from V and 4 from J, leaving 12 bases between them. Germline CDR1 is MNHNS and CDR2 is SASEGT. CDR3 length equals 15 residues. The CDR3 loop is CASSETDFPNQPQHF. The CDR3 DNA sequence: TGTGCCAGCAGTGAAACCGATTTCCCTAATCAGCCCCAGCATTTT.

CDR3 in amino acids: CAEIGTTAFWETQYF. The CDR3 coding sequence is TGTGCCGAAATAGGGACTACCGCGTTTTGGGAGACCCAGTACTTC. V is TRBV30 and J is TRBJ2-5; TRBD2 agrees at 7 bases. V lost 8 bases and J lost 5; bases outside the gene matches: 17. This CDR3 region has 15 residues. Germline-derived CDR1 and CDR2 are GTSNPN and SVGIG (reference sequence).